These 29 T cell receptor beta chains came from one sample sequenced in a study of shared clonotypes between healthy human individuals. Generated by immunoSEQ multiplex PCR, the TCRdb table keeps only in-frame clones and is missing some. Seen here are roughly 2,000,000 clones, roughly 95% observed once, and the top ten hold over 1.5%. Naive-designated CD8 cells lacked CD45RO, were positively enriched for CCR7, and omitted terminally differentiated effector memory CD45RA+ cells. Sequencing was carried out using naive CD8+ T cells from PBMCs. All receptors derive from a young man in good health. Some clones in this sample may be carry-over from other donors' samples.

The chain uses TRBV5-6 and TRBJ2-2, with D unresolved. The germline V gene has CDR1 SGHDT and CDR2 YYEEEE. The CDR3 has 16 residues. V was trimmed by 0 bases and J by 0 bases, leaving 9 bases between them. DNA for the CDR3: TGTGCCAGCAGCTTGGGACCGATGCCGAACACCGGGGAGCTGTTTTTT. Its translation: CASSLGPMPNTGELFF.

The chain carries TRBV19 and TRBJ2-5, with 9 positions matching TRBD2. There are 16 residues in the CDR3. Trimming took 4 bases from V and 2 from J; bases not matched to a gene: 8. Germline values: CDR1 LNHDA, CDR2 SQIVND (reference sequence). The CDR3 DNA reads TGTGCCAGTAGTACCCTAGGACTAGCGAAACAAGAGACCCAGTACTTC. Protein product: CASSTLGLAKQETQYF.

This chain uses TRBV27 with TRBJ2-3, with D possibly being TRBD1 or TRBD2 (5 bases each). The CDR3 totals 17 residues. The V gene lost 2 bases and the J gene lost 2 bases, with 17 bases spanning the gap. Germline lookup yields CDR1 MNHEY and CDR2 SMNVEV (reference sequence). The CDR3 loop is CASSLIKVKGTTDTQYF. CDR3 nucleotide sequence: TGTGCCAGCAGTTTAATTAAAGTGAAGGGGACCACAGATACGCAGTATTTT.

The chain uses TRBV19 and TRBJ1-1; possibly TRBD1 for D (6 bases). Trimming pared 7 bases from V and 1 base from J, leaving 10 bases between. Per the germline V gene, CDR1 is LNHDA and CDR2 is SQIVND (reference sequence). The CDR3 covers 13 residues. This CDR3 is CASIGTTNTEAFF. The DNA of the CDR3 is TGTGCCAGTATCGGGACAACGAACACTGAAGCTTTCTTT.

V and J are TRBV5-4 and TRBJ2-5; D remains ambiguous. Germline V lookup: CDR1 SGHNT, CDR2 YYREEE (reference sequence). Trimming shortened V by 0 bases and J by 7 bases, and 13 bases separated the two germline ends. This CDR3 spans 14 amino acids. The CDR3 sequence is CASSLGDDPATQYF. DNA of the CDR3: TGTGCCAGCAGCTTGGGGGATGATCCTGCGACCCAGTACTTC.

This clone was detected only once. The chain's CDR3 is CASSLGSLGGNQPQHF. In nucleotides, the CDR3 is TGTGCCAGCAGTTTAGGCTCCCTGGGGGGCAATCAGCCCCAGCATTTT. The chain has TRBV27 and TRBJ1-5, with a weak D call TRBD1 (5 bases). The germline V gene has CDR1 MNHEY and CDR2 SMNVEV (reference sequence). V lost 2 bases and J 2 bases, leaving 13 bases between the germline ends. The CDR3 length is 16 residues.

The chain links TRBV5-7 to TRBJ2-7; 7 nucleotides line up with TRBD1. TRBV5-7 is an ORF; its function is uncertain. The CDR3 contains 13 residues. V gave up 4 bases and J gave up 3 bases; unmatched junction bases: 4. CDR3 in DNA: TGTGCCAGCAGCCAGGGACAGCTCTACGAGCAGTACTTC. Residues: CASSQGQLYEQYF.

The chain is built from TRBV19 and TRBJ1-5, with D possibly being TRBD1 (5 bases). From germline, CDR1 is LNHDA and CDR2 SQIVND (reference sequence). Trimming shortened V by 1 base and J by 0 bases, and 10 bases separated the two germline ends. The CDR3 length is 16 residues. DNA for the CDR3: TGTGCCAGTAGTATAGCCTGGACACTTAGCAATCAGCCCCAGCATTTT. This encodes CASSIAWTLSNQPQHF.

This chain joins TRBV7-8 and TRBJ1-2; D is unresolved. The CDR3 has 16 residues. Germline V CDR1 and CDR2: SGHVS, FQNEAQ. V gave up 2 bases and J gave up 1 base, with 14 bases separating them. CDR3 sequence: CASSLTTSGFNYGYTF. CDR3 nucleotide sequence: TGTGCCAGCAGCTTAACAACTTCAGGCTTTAACTATGGCTACACCTTC. Together with reference TRBV7-8 and TRBJ1-2, the CDR3 gives the full variable domain: GAGVSQSPRYKVAKRGQDVALRCDPISGHVSLFWYQQALGQGPEFLTYFQNEAQLDKSGLPSDRFFAERPEGSVSTLKIQRTQQEDSAVYLCASSLTTSGFNYGYTFGSGTRLTVV.

The V and J genes are TRBV6-4 and TRBJ2-1; D might be TRBD1 (6 bases). V lost 0 bases and J lost 14, with 11 bases in between. This CDR3 spans 12 amino acids. In germline, CDR1 is MRHNA, CDR2 SNTAGT. The CDR3 DNA is TGTGCCAGCAGTGACTCGAGCAGGGGAAAGTTCTTC. It translates to CASSDSSRGKFF.

The chain carries TRBV27 and TRBJ2-2, with D possibly being TRBD2 (5 bases). Trimming left V 5 bases short and J 6 bases short, with 16 bases between. CDR1 is MNHEY and CDR2 is SMNVEV in the germline V gene (reference sequence). The CDR3 has 15 residues. CDR3 DNA: TGTGCCAGCAGTCTTTATCGGACGGACTCCGGGGAGCTGTTTTTT. Translating gives CASSLYRTDSGELFF.

The chain joins TRBV2 to TRBJ2-7, with 8 bases identical to TRBD2. This CDR3 comprises 16 residues. Per the germline V gene, CDR1 is SNHLY and CDR2 is FYNNEI. Losses at the gene ends were 0 bases for V and 2 bases for J; bases not matched to a gene: 6. Here the CDR3 DNA reads TGTGCCAGCAGTGAAGCGAGGGTAGCGGGGCCCTACGAGCAGTACTTC. It is translated as CASSEARVAGPYEQYF.

V gene TRBV27 combines with J gene TRBJ1-2; no clear D gene. Germline V gene data show CDR1 as MNHEY and CDR2 as SMNVEV (reference sequence). This CDR3 region has 13 residues. Trimming removed 3 bases at V and 2 bases at J, with 7 bases between. The CDR3 here is CASSFSYNYGYTF. As DNA, the CDR3 is TGTGCCAGCAGTTTTAGTTACAACTATGGCTACACCTTC.

The J gene is TRBJ2-4, the V gene TRBV5-5; D is uncertain. The ends were cut back, 0 bases at V and 0 bases at J, with 4 bases in the middle. Germline V lookup: CDR1 SGHKS, CDR2 YYEKEE (reference sequence). CDR3 length equals 14 residues. The CDR3 DNA follows: TGTGCCAGCAGCTTGGGTCTAGCCAAAAACATTCAGTACTTC. It yields the protein CASSLGLAKNIQYF. Looking up the rest from reference TRBV5-5 and TRBJ2-4 gives the full variable domain: DAGVTQSPTHLIKTRGQQVTLRCSPISGHKSVSWYQQVLGQGPQFIFQYYEKEERGRGNFPDRFSARQFPNYSSELNVNALLLGDSALYLCASSLGLAKNIQYFGAGTRLSVL.

This clone was detected only once. The rearrangement links TRBV27 to TRBJ1-5; a possible D gene is TRBD1 (6 bases). From germline, CDR1 is MNHEY and CDR2 SMNVEV (reference sequence). CDR3 size: 14 residues. Trimming took off 5 bases at V and 7 bases at J, with 15 bases between the two ends. As DNA, the CDR3 is TGTGCCAGCAGTCCCGACAGGTGGGGCCAGCCCCAGCATTTT. Its translation is CASSPDRWGQPQHF.

The chain links TRBV6-1 to TRBJ2-3; D is undetermined. V lost 2 bases and J lost 4, with 13 bases in between. The germline gives CDR1 MNHNS, CDR2 SASEGT. The CDR3 has 15 residues. CDR3 DNA: TGTGCCAGCAGTGAATCGAGACCCGCAGCAGATACGCAGTATTTT. Its protein product is CASSESRPAADTQYF.

This clone showed up just a few times. The chain joins TRBV5-6 to TRBJ1-2; 7 bases align to TRBD1. Germline CDR1 is SGHDT and CDR2 is YYEEEE. This CDR3 spans 16 amino acids. Losses at the gene ends were 3 bases for V and 4 bases for J; bases not matched to a gene: 12. The CDR3 spells CASSSQGTAWPYGYTF. DNA for the CDR3: TGTGCCAGCAGCTCACAAGGGACAGCTTGGCCCTATGGCTACACCTTC.

CDR3 amino acids: CASSTRTSGGETQYF. The CDR3 coding sequence is TGTGCCAGCAGTACGCGGACTAGCGGGGGTGAGACCCAGTACTTC. The chain joins TRBV27 to TRBJ2-5, with 13 nucleotides matching TRBD2. Germline V gives CDR1 MNHEY, CDR2 SMNVEV (reference sequence). With V trimmed by 5 bases and J by 5 bases, 5 bases remained unmatched. The CDR3 loop spans 15 amino acids.

This chain links TRBV27 with TRBJ2-3, with TRBD1 matching over 9 bases. There are 16 residues in the CDR3. Germline loops: CDR1 MNHEY, CDR2 SMNVEV (reference sequence). V lost 3 bases to trimming and J lost 2 bases; unmatched junction nucleotides: 6. The DNA for the CDR3 is TGTGCCAGCAGTTTCCTCCGGACAGGGGACACAGATACGCAGTATTTT. This translates into CASSFLRTGDTDTQYF.

The chain uses TRBV6-6 and TRBJ2-1, with D uncertain. The CDR3 runs 13 residues. The germline CDR1 and CDR2 sequences are MNHNY and SVGAGI (reference sequence). The V gene lost 1 base and the J gene lost 8 bases, with 9 bases spanning the gap. CDR3 amino acids: CASSYWINDEQFF. The DNA for the CDR3 is TGTGCCAGCAGTTACTGGATCAACGATGAGCAGTTCTTC.

J is TRBJ2-7 and V is TRBV28; D is tentatively TRBD1 or TRBD2 (5 bases each). The CDR3 extends over 15 amino acids. The V gene's germline CDR1 is MDHEN and CDR2 SYDVKM. Between the trimmed V and J ends, which lost 4 bases and 2 bases, there was a span of 15 bases. The CDR3 reads CASSSSGTEPYEQYF. DNA for the CDR3: TGTGCCAGCAGTTCCTCCGGGACCGAGCCCTACGAGCAGTACTTC.

V is TRBV5-4 and J is TRBJ2-6, with D tentatively TRBD1 (6 bases). Trimming took 0 bases from V and 2 from J, leaving 9 bases between them. Germline V gives CDR1 SGHNT, CDR2 YYREEE (reference sequence). The CDR3 extends over 16 amino acids. CDR3 in amino acids: CASSLGDNPGANVLTF. The DNA for the CDR3 is TGTGCCAGCAGCTTGGGGGACAATCCTGGGGCCAACGTCCTGACTTTC.

This clone was seen once. The chain combines TRBV29-1 with TRBJ2-1; D perhaps matches TRBD2 (6 bases). This CDR3 contains 14 residues. The germline V gene encodes CDR1 SQVTM and CDR2 ANQGSEA. V was cut by 0 bases and J by 2 bases, with 8 bases left in between. CDR3 in amino acids: CSVEDGSAYNEQFF. The CDR3 DNA follows: TGCAGCGTTGAAGACGGGAGTGCCTACAATGAGCAGTTCTTC.

V and J are TRBV30 and TRBJ1-2, with no clear D. Germline CDR1 GTSNPN, CDR2 SVGIG (reference sequence). V was pared by 2 bases and J by 11 bases, with 18 bases between. The CDR3 has 13 residues. CDR3 in DNA: TGTGCCTGGAGTCCCCACAACGCATTCCGGTACACCTTC. Translation gives CAWSPHNAFRYTF.

With regard to this clone: The sample contains more than one DNA sequence encoding this CDR3. The genes are TRBV19 and TRBJ2-1; unclear D gene. Deletions cut 5 bases from V and 3 bases from J, with 2 bases between. From germline, CDR1 is LNHDA and CDR2 SQIVND (reference sequence). The CDR3 spans 11 residues. DNA of the CDR3: TGTGCCAGTAGTTACTACAATGAGCAGTTCTTC. Amino acids: CASSYYNEQFF.

V gene TRBV7-8 combines with J gene TRBJ1-5; D not resolved. This CDR3 has 16 amino acids. Trimming stripped 3 bases from V and 0 bases from J, with 12 bases between. The germline V gene encodes CDR1 SGHVS and CDR2 FQNEAQ. CDR3 loop: CASSFSAGYSNQPQHF. The CDR3 nucleotides are TGTGCCAGCAGCTTTAGTGCGGGGTATAGCAATCAGCCCCAGCATTTT.

V usage is TRBV2 and J usage is TRBJ2-5; TRBD2 matches 9 bases. The CDR3 length is 17 residues. The germline V gene has CDR1 SNHLY and CDR2 FYNNEI. V was pared by 5 bases and J by 0 bases, with 10 bases of the junction left unmatched. CDR3 coding DNA: TGTGCCAGCAGTCCGTTTCGGGCTAGCGGGAACCAAGAGACCCAGTACTTC. It translates to CASSPFRASGNQETQYF.

V gene TRBV6-6 combines with J gene TRBJ2-1, with D hard to call. The V end was cut by 0 bases, the J end by 0 bases, with 9 bases between. Germline CDR1 MNHNY, CDR2 SVGAGI (reference sequence). CDR3 size: 16 residues. CDR3 in DNA: TGTGCCAGCAGTTACTCTAGGGAACTCTCCTACAATGAGCAGTTCTTC. It is translated as CASSYSRELSYNEQFF.

This chain connects TRBV28 to TRBJ2-1; 9 nucleotides agree with TRBD2. With V trimmed by 4 bases and J by 3 bases, 4 bases remained unmatched. Germline values: CDR1 MDHEN, CDR2 SYDVKM. The CDR3 runs to 15 residues. CDR3 region: CASSSGTSFYNEQFF. In DNA form, the CDR3 reads TGTGCCAGCAGTTCAGGGACTAGCTTCTACAATGAGCAGTTCTTC.